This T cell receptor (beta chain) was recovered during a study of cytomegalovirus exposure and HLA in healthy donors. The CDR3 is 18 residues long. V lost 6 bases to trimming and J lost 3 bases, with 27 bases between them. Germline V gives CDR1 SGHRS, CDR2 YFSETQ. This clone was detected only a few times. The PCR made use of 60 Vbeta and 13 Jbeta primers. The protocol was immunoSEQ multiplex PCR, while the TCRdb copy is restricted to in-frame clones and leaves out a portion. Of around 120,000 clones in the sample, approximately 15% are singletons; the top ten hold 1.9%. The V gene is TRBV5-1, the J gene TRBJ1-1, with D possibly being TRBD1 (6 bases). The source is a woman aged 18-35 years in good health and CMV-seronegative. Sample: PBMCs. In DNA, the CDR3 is TGCGCCAGCACTCCACGTCCCCGTCAGGGGCGCAGGGACACTGAAGCTTTCTTT. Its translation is CASTPRPRQGRRDTEAFF.